A single sample is the source of the 13 T cell receptor beta chains below, sequenced in a study of molecular identifiers for immune sequencing clone quantification. TCRdb ran MiXCR on the PCR reads and lists one entry per CDR3 protein. The sample includes about 510,000 distinct CDR3 sequences, about a quarter seen only once; the top ten take roughly 0.79%. Input material: naive CD8+ T cells from blood, with Jurkat cell RNA spiked in. Stated subset: FACS-sorted CD8+CD4-CCR7+CD45RA+ naive T cells. Every receptor here comes from a human donor in good health. Some libraries in this study had Jurkat cell RNA spiked in.

This clonotype appeared a few times. The rearrangement links TRBV4-1 to TRBJ2-1; D gene ambiguous. There are 14 residues in the CDR3. Germline V CDR1 and CDR2: MGHRA, YSYEKL. Trimming stripped 3 bases from V and 4 bases from J, with 10 bases between. CDR3 residues: CASSHLTPYNEQFF. The CDR3 bases are TGCGCCAGCAGCCATCTCACACCTTACAATGAGCAGTTCTTC.

The chain recombines TRBV7-6 with TRBJ2-2; TRBD2 aligns across 11 bases. V shed 6 bases, J shed 7 bases, and the junction held 7 bases outside the gene matches. Per germline, CDR1 SGHVS and CDR2 FNYEAQ. This CDR3 has 15 residues. DNA for the CDR3: TGTGCCAGCAGGGCACTAGCGGGAGATAACGGGGAGCTGTTTTTT. It yields the protein CASRALAGDNGELFF.

In regard to this clonotype: Being one base from a much bigger clone, this may be a read error. This sequence joins TRBV5-1 and TRBJ1-1; no firm D call. This CDR3 region has 12 residues. Germline V gene lookup returns CDR1 SGHRS and CDR2 YFSETQ. Between the trimmed V and J ends, which lost 3 bases and 9 bases, there was a span of 12 bases. The CDR3 DNA reads TGCGCCAGCAGCTCCGCCGGGTCTAAAGCTTTCTTT. It codes for CASSSAGSKAFF.

A remark on this clonotype: Since a much larger clone is just one base distant, this may be a read error. This chain connects TRBV5-1 to TRBJ2-3; the D gene is possibly TRBD2 (5 bases). Germline loops: CDR1 SGHRS, CDR2 YFSETQ. CDR3 length: 15 amino acids. In DNA, the CDR3 is TGCGCCATCAGCTTTCCCCCCGAGGGCGCAGATACGCAGTATTTT. Translating it yields CAISFPPEGADTQYF.

The chain combines TRBV6-5 with TRBJ1-2; tentative D call: TRBD1 (5 bases). Germline loops: CDR1 MNHEY, CDR2 SVGAGI. The CDR3 has 15 residues. For the CDR3, the DNA is TGTGCGGCCGCCGGGGCGACTAACCTCCGCTATGGCTACACCTTC. This encodes CAAAGATNLRYGYTF.

Notes on this clonotype: It may be a read error: a sequence one base away is much more abundant. This likely comes from a read error, as the CDR3 has no conserved phenylalanine or tryptophan at its end. This rearrangement joins TRBV7-9 to TRBJ2-5; D uncertain. This CDR3 is built from 13 residues. Trimming removed 3 bases at V and 5 bases at J, with 10 bases between. CDR1 SEHNR and CDR2 FQNEAQ come from the germline V gene (reference sequence). DNA of the CDR3: TGTGCCAGCAGCTTCGGTCGGGCGGAGACCCAGTACCTC. Translation gives CASSFGRAETQYL.

A few counts support this clonotype. This sequence joins TRBV5-1 and TRBJ1-5; no definite D call. Germline CDR1 is SGHRS and CDR2 is YFSETQ. Trimming removed 0 bases from V and 5 bases from J, with 12 bases in between. This CDR3 spans 15 amino acids. CDR3 DNA: TGCGCCAGCAGCTTGGATGCGACGCGGGATCAGCCCCAGCATTTT. Its protein product is CASSLDATRDQPQHF.

The V call is TRBV27, the J call TRBJ2-3; D remains unclear. The CDR3 is made up of 15 amino acids. Trimming removed 4 bases at V and 1 base at J, with 12 bases between. Germline loops: CDR1 MNHEY, CDR2 SMNVEV (reference sequence). The CDR3 bases are TGTGCCAGCAGTTCTGGGTCTGATCGCACAGATACGCAGTATTTT. Protein sequence: CASSSGSDRTDTQYF.

There are many counts of this clonotype. The chain employs TRBV27 and TRBJ2-5, with 8 bases fitting TRBD1. The CDR3 consists of 15 residues. Germline lookup yields CDR1 MNHEY and CDR2 SMNVEV (reference sequence). V was pared by 6 bases and J by 5 bases, with 11 bases of the junction left unmatched. CDR3: CASRAGTGWVETQYF. The CDR3 DNA reads TGTGCCAGCAGGGCTGGGACAGGTTGGGTTGAGACCCAGTACTTC.

This clonotype occurred many times. The V gene is TRBV7-8, the J gene TRBJ1-1; D gene unclear. The CDR3 loop spans 12 amino acids. The V and J ends lost 3 bases and 4 bases respectively, with 6 bases between them. The germline gives CDR1 SGHVS, CDR2 FQNEAQ. Here the CDR3 reads CASSFAGTEAFF. The CDR3, as DNA: TGTGCCAGCAGCTTCGCTGGCACTGAAGCTTTCTTT.

This clonotype has just a few counts. The chain employs TRBV15 and TRBJ2-2; 9 nucleotides match TRBD2. The CDR3 covers 15 residues. From germline, CDR1 is LNHNV and CDR2 YYDKDF (reference sequence). The V gene end was trimmed by 5 bases and the J gene end by 6 bases; junction bases not matched to a gene: 7. CDR3 loop: CATSQAGGPAGELFF. CDR3 sequence (DNA): TGTGCCACCAGCCAAGCGGGGGGCCCAGCCGGGGAGCTGTTTTTT.

The chain links TRBV6-1 to TRBJ2-5; 14 nucleotides line up with TRBD2. There are 16 residues in the CDR3. J was trimmed by 5 bases and V by 4 bases; bases with no gene match: 6. Germline V gene lookup returns CDR1 MNHNS and CDR2 SASEGT. In DNA form, the CDR3 reads TGTGCCAGCAGTGGACTAGCGGGAGGGCCGTTGGAGACCCAGTACTTC. As protein: CASSGLAGGPLETQYF.

The chain combines TRBV5-1 with TRBJ2-1, with D unresolved. This CDR3 comprises 15 residues. V was shortened by 1 base and J by 0 bases, with 8 bases between the two germline ends. CDR1 and CDR2 from the germline V gene are SGHRS and YFSETQ. CDR3 bases: TGCGCCAGCAGCTTGCCACGGAGCTCCTACAATGAGCAGTTCTTC. Translation: CASSLPRSSYNEQFF. Drawing the rest from reference TRBV5-1 and TRBJ2-1, the complete variable domain is KAGVTQTPRYLIKTRGQQVTLSCSPISGHRSVSWYQQTPGQGLQFLFEYFSETQRNKGNFPGRFSGRQFSNSRSEMNVSTLELGDSALYLCASSLPRSSYNEQFFGPGTRLTVL.